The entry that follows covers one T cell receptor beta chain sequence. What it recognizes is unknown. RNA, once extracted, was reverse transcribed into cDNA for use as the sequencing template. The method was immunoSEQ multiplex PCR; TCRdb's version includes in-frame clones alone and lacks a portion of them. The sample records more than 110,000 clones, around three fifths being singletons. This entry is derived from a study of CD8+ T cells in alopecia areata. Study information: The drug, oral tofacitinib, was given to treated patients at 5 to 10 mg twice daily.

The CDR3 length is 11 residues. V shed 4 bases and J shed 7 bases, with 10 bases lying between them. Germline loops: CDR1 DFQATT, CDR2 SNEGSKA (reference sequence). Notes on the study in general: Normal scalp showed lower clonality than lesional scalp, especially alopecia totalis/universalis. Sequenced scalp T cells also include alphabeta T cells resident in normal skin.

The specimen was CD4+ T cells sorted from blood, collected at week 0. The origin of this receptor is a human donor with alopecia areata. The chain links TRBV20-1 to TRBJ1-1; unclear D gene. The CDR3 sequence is CSAIRGGEAFF. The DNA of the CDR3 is TGCAGTGCTATTCGAGGAGGTGAAGCTTTCTTT.